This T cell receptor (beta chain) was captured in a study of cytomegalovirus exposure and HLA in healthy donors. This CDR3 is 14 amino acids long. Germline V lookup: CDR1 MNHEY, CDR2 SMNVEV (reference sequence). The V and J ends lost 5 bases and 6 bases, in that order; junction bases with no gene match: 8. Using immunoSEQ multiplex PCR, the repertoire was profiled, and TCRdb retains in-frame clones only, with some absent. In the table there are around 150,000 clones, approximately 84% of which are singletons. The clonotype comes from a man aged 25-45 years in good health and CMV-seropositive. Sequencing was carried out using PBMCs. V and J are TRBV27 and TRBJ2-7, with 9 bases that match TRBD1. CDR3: CASSRDRASGEQYF. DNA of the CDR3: TGTGCCAGCAGTCGGGACAGGGCCTCAGGCGAGCAGTACTTC.